This T cell receptor beta chain was sequenced for a study of cytomegalovirus exposure and HLA in healthy donors. Study observations and caveats: The authors enumerated 180 or so TCR beta chains as linked to cytomegalovirus. Some segments of the V type, notably TRBV6-2 and TRBV6-3, were excluded as indistinguishable. With DRB1 most and HLA-C fewest, TCR association rates differed between HLA loci in a later analysis.

This CDR3 has 15 amino acids. Deletions cut 4 bases from V and 7 bases from J, with 20 bases between. Germline CDR1 is SGHDT and CDR2 is YYEEEE. PCR amplification relied on 60 Vbeta primers (plus 13 Jbeta primers). The table came from immunoSEQ multiplex PCR; TCRdb's copy has only in-frame clones and leaves some out. The sample carries approximately 120,000 clones, about 82% recorded once. On this clone: Antigen unknown.

The receptor was derived from a man aged 50 or older in good health and CMV-seronegative. The chain uses TRBV5-6 and TRBJ1-1, with no clear D. The specimen was PBMCs. For the CDR3, the DNA is TGTGCCAGCAGCCCGGGCGGGGAATCAGGTAGTGAAGCTTTCTTT. Translated, it gives CASSPGGESGSEAFF. The variable domain in full, completed from reference TRBV5-6 and TRBJ1-1, reads DAGVTQSPTHLIKTRGQQVTLRCSPKSGHDTVSWYQQALGQGPQFIFQYYEEEERQRGNFPDRFSGHQFPNYSSELNVNALLLGDSALYLCASSPGGESGSEAFFGQGTRLTVV.